A selection of T cell receptor beta chains follows, all from one sample in a study of T cells after yellow fever vaccination. TCRdb reprocessed the 5' RACE reads via MiXCR and lists one record per CDR3 protein. This table has some 300,000 distinct CDR3 sequences, less than 9.5% appearing once. The sample consisted of CD4+ T cells sorted from PBMCs, taken 5 days after the yellow fever booster vaccination. The receptors originated from a man between 18 and 29 years old who received the YFV17D yellow fever vaccine. Both conserved end residues are part of each CDR3. The D gene is left open where the match is weak. Clone sizes are given selectively: once, few, many, or a class where the clone is expanded.

>-|TRBV4-3|-|TRBJ1-2
CASSQDSLGVGGYTF
TGCGCCAGCAGCCAAGATAGTTTAGGGGTCGGCGGCTACACCTTC
>-|TRBV27|-|TRBJ2-6
CASSPDGSGANVLTF
TGTGCCAGCAGTCCGGACGGCTCTGGGGCCAACGTCCTGACTTTC
>TRBD1|TRBV4-2|many|TRBJ2-3
CASSQEAVQGAADTQYF
TGTGCCAGCAGCCAAGAGGCCGTGCAGGGGGCTGCAGATACGCAGTATTTT
>-|TRBV20-1|few|TRBJ1-1
CSAIKQESEAFF
TGCAGTGCCATAAAACAGGAGTCTGAAGCTTTCTTT
>-|TRBV5-1|few|TRBJ2-7
CASSWAGTDEQYF
TGCGCCAGCAGCTGGGCAGGGACCGACGAGCAGTACTTC
>-|TRBV19|few|TRBJ1-5
CASTTSGRGVRSNQPQHF
TGTGCCAGTACCACATCGGGCAGGGGAGTTAGGAGCAATCAGCCCCAGCATTTT
>-|TRBV24-1|few|TRBJ2-3
CAINADSTDTQYF
TGTGCCATCAATGCAGATAGCACAGATACGCAGTATTTT
>-|TRBV30|-|TRBJ2-3
CAWETGTDTQYF
TGTGCCTGGGAGACTGGAACAGATACGCAGTATTTT
>-|TRBV10-3|-|TRBJ1-2
CAIRVREDGYTF
TGTGCCATCAGGGTCAGGGAAGATGGCTACACCTTC
>-|TRBV20-1|many|TRBJ2-2
CSASNPTGELFF
TGCAGTGCCTCTAACCCCACCGGGGAGCTGTTTTTT
>-|TRBV11-2|few|TRBJ2-7
CASSARGGEYEQYF
TGTGCCAGCAGCGCTAGGGGGGGAGAATACGAGCAGTACTTC
>-|TRBV30|few|TRBJ2-3
CAWSGSSADTQYF
TGTGCCTGGAGCGGGTCTTCCGCAGATACGCAGTATTTT
>-|TRBV28|few|TRBJ1-2
CATRISNYGYTF
TGTGCCACTCGGATTTCTAACTATGGCTACACCTTC
>-|TRBV5-1|-|TRBJ1-3
CASRNGSPGNTIYF
TGCGCCAGCCGGAACGGGAGCCCTGGAAACACCATATATTTT
>TRBD1|TRBV20-1|many|TRBJ1-2
CSAPDRAHGYTF
TGCAGTGCTCCGGACAGGGCTCATGGCTACACCTTC
>TRBD1|TRBV19|-|TRBJ2-1
CASSKPRGQGRNEQFF
TGTGCCAGTAGTAAACCCCGAGGACAGGGACGGAATGAGCAGTTCTTC
>TRBD1|TRBV2|few|TRBJ2-1
CASSLGQGFDEQFF
TGTGCCAGCAGCCTCGGACAGGGGTTCGATGAGCAGTTCTTC
>-|TRBV19|-|TRBJ2-5
CASSIVGAEETQYF
TGTGCCAGTAGTATCGTCGGGGCGGAAGAGACCCAGTACTTC
>TRBD2|TRBV30|few|TRBJ2-3
CAWSRKGLADPKRTQYF
TGTGCCTGGAGCCGAAAGGGACTAGCGGACCCGAAGAGGACGCAGTATTTT
>TRBD1|TRBV28|-|TRBJ2-1
CASSSPGGSYNEQFF
TGTGCCAGCAGTTCCCCAGGGGGTTCCTACAATGAGCAGTTCTTC
>TRBD2|TRBV7-3|many|TRBJ2-1
CASSLRSSGGVSGSYNEQFF
TGTGCCAGCAGCCTAAGGTCTAGCGGGGGGGTAAGCGGTAGCTACAATGAGCAGTTCTTC
>TRBD2|TRBV7-2|few|TRBJ2-2
CASSLQPGGTNTGELFF
TGTGCCAGCAGCCTACAACCCGGGGGGACCAACACCGGGGAGCTGTTTTTT
>-|TRBV5-5|few|TRBJ1-2
CASSFLGNYGYTF
TGTGCCAGCAGCTTCCTCGGAAACTATGGCTACACCTTC
>TRBD2|TRBV18|few|TRBJ2-7
CASSPAGLAAYEQYF
TGTGCCAGCTCACCCGCCGGGCTAGCGGCCTACGAGCAGTACTTC
>TRBD2|TRBV7-7|few|TRBJ2-5
CASNKRGGGARETQYF
TGTGCCAGCAACAAAAGGGGCGGGGGGGCACGAGAGACCCAGTACTTC
>-|TRBV6-2/TRBV6-3|many|TRBJ1-1
CASRALGTEAFF
TGTGCCAGCCGGGCCTTGGGGACTGAAGCTTTCTTT
>-|TRBV5-4|-|TRBJ1-5
CASSRGGGSDQPQHF
TGTGCCAGCAGCCGGGGAGGGGGGAGCGATCAGCCCCAGCATTTT
>-|TRBV5-1|few|TRBJ2-3
CASSYRTDSTDTQYF
TGCGCCAGCAGCTATCGGACAGATAGCACAGATACGCAGTATTTT
>TRBD1|TRBV6-2/TRBV6-3|many|TRBJ2-4
CASSVAGTGTKNIQYF
TGTGCCAGCAGTGTAGCCGGGACAGGGACCAAAAACATTCAGTACTTC
>-|TRBV6-1|few|TRBJ1-6
CASSGPSAGNSPLHF
TGTGCCAGCAGTGGACCCAGTGCGGGCAATTCACCCCTCCACTTT
>TRBD2|TRBV20-1|-|TRBJ2-3
CSGTPGGFTDTQYF
TGCAGTGGTACTCCGGGGGGGTTCACAGATACGCAGTATTTT
>TRBD1|TRBV29-1|-|TRBJ2-2
CSGTGFDGELFF
TGCAGCGGGACAGGGTTTGACGGGGAGCTGTTTTTT